Each of the 2 T cell receptor beta chains below was sequenced from the same sample in a study of blood T cell repertoires in COVID-19. Profiled with immunoSEQ multiplex PCR; TCRdb holds only in-frame clones, not every one. The sample shows approximately 440,000 clones, about 92% of them seen only once. Sequencing was performed on PBMCs or T cells enriched from blood (not recorded which). The receptors were gathered from a man aged 18 to 29 who had recovered from COVID-19.

This chain links TRBV3-1 (or the pseudogene TRBV3-2) with TRBJ1-3; no clear D. V was trimmed by 5 bases and J by 5 bases, leaving 25 bases between them. The germline V gene has CDR1 LGHDT and CDR2 YNNKEL (reference sequence). This CDR3 spans 18 amino acids. The DNA of the CDR3 is TGTGCCAGCAGCGAAAAAGACGGACGAGAACTAGGGAGAAACACCATATATTTT. This translates into CASSEKDGRELGRNTIYF.

This rearrangement joins TRBV2 to TRBJ2-7; 8 bases line up with TRBD2. The CDR3 consists of 14 residues. Germline CDR1 SNHLY, CDR2 FYNNEI. J was trimmed by 4 bases and V by 6 bases; bases with no gene match: 8. The CDR3, as DNA: TGTGCCAGCAGCCTAGGACGCGGGGGGTACGAGCAGTACTTC. Its translation is CASSLGRGGYEQYF.